This T cell receptor beta chain was documented in a study of T cell repertoires in cytomegalovirus infection. General study points: Using cumulative public TCR beta family frequency, the authors identified those who carried CMV together with the relevant HLA.

This clonotype was seen at least ten times. Its matching antigen is unknown. This CDR3 comprises 14 residues. The V gene's germline CDR1 is SEHNR and CDR2 FQNEAQ (reference sequence). Trimming left V 7 bases short and J 2 bases short, with 14 bases between. Via MiXCR, TCRdb re-called the reads, giving one row per CDR3 protein. The sample comprises roughly 630,000 distinct CDR3 sequences, approximately 24% of which are singletons, and under 8.5% rests with the top ten. This clonotype was obtained from a human donor in good health (CMV status not recorded). Some clones in this sample may be carry-over from other donors' samples. V and J are TRBV7-9 and TRBJ1-2; D is possibly TRBD1 (6 bases). Material for sequencing was CD8+ T cells from PBMCs. CDR3 nucleotides: TGTGCCAGCACCCTCCCCGACAGGAACTATGGCTACACCTTC. Encoded protein: CASTLPDRNYGYTF.